This entry lists 23 T cell receptor beta chains sequenced from one sample in a study of shared clonotypes between healthy human individuals. TCRdb's table, derived via immunoSEQ multiplex PCR, lists solely in-frame clones and lacks some. The sample shows over 950,000 clones, roughly 80% of them seen only once. Sequencing was done on a sample of memory CD4+ T cells from PBMCs. As to subset: CD45RA-negative fraction. Every receptor here comes from a young man in good health. Some clones in this sample may be carry-over from other donors' samples.

The chain recombines TRBV25-1 with TRBJ1-4, with D unclear. Trimming stripped 2 bases from V and 8 bases from J, with 12 bases between. In germline, CDR1 is MGHDK, CDR2 SYGVNS. The CDR3 has 14 residues. The CDR3 region is CASSEPLSPEKLFF. In nucleotides, the CDR3 is TGTGCCAGCAGTGAACCGCTCAGCCCGGAAAAACTGTTTTTT.

The chain carries TRBV11-2 and TRBJ2-1; maybe TRBD1 (6 bases). Per germline, CDR1 SGHAT and CDR2 FQNNGV. V lost 1 base and J lost 1, with 8 bases in between. This CDR3 contains 15 residues. The CDR3 DNA reads TGTGCCAGCAGCTTAGCCAGGGGTTCCTACAATGAGCAGTTCTTC. This codes for CASSLARGSYNEQFF.

This chain uses TRBV6-1 with TRBJ2-7, with TRBD2 matching 7 bases. Germline V lookup: CDR1 MNHNS, CDR2 SASEGT. V gave up 6 bases and J gave up 2 bases; unmatched junction bases: 7. This CDR3 is built from 14 residues. The CDR3 DNA reads TGTGCCAGCAGCGCTCGGGGGAGGGCCTACGAGCAGTACTTC. Translation gives CASSARGRAYEQYF.

V usage is TRBV11-2 and J usage is TRBJ2-7, with D perhaps matching TRBD1 or TRBD2 (5 bases each). The germline V gene encodes CDR1 SGHAT and CDR2 FQNNGV. The CDR3 is 15 residues long. V lost 3 bases to trimming and J lost 2 bases, with 14 bases between them. As DNA, the CDR3 is TGTGCCAGCAGCTTCGACGGGACCCCAACCTACGAGCAGTACTTC. It is translated as CASSFDGTPTYEQYF.

The gene calls are TRBV30 and TRBJ1-5; TRBD1 matches at 8 bases. Germline V gene lookup returns CDR1 GTSNPN and CDR2 SVGIG (reference sequence). The CDR3 has 13 residues. Trimming at V came to 4 bases and at J to 1 base, leaving 0 bases not matched to a gene. CDR3 residues: CAWNRGSNQPQHF. CDR3 DNA sequence: TGTGCCTGGAACAGGGGGAGCAATCAGCCCCAGCATTTT.

V usage is TRBV2 and J usage is TRBJ2-1; 10 bases agree with TRBD2. The CDR3 loop spans 15 amino acids. V shed 6 bases, J shed 5 bases, and the junction held 7 bases outside the gene matches. CDR1 is SNHLY, CDR2 FYNNEI, per germline. DNA of the CDR3: TGTGCCAGCAGAATCGGGCTAGCGGGAGACAATGAGCAGTTCTTC. As protein: CASRIGLAGDNEQFF.

This chain joins TRBV30 and TRBJ1-2; D gene ambiguous. Germline V gives CDR1 GTSNPN, CDR2 SVGIG (reference sequence). This CDR3 spans 14 amino acids. Trimming cost V 1 base and J 7 bases, with 16 bases left between them. The CDR3 sequence is CAWSGWVSALGYTF. CDR3 DNA sequence: TGTGCCTGGAGTGGATGGGTGTCCGCGCTTGGCTACACCTTC.

The J gene is TRBJ2-1, the V gene TRBV30; D call uncertain. Germline CDR1 GTSNPN, CDR2 SVGIG (reference sequence). The CDR3 loop spans 11 amino acids. V was shortened by 3 bases and J by 8 bases, with 8 bases between the two germline ends. The DNA of the CDR3 is TGTGCCTGGAGGGGCGGTGATGAGCAGTTCTTC. This codes for CAWRGGDEQFF.

V is TRBV4-3 and J is TRBJ1-5, with unresolved D. CDR1 LGHNA and CDR2 YSLEER come from the germline V gene. V gave up 3 bases and J gave up 4 bases, with 7 bases separating them. The CDR3 contains 13 residues. CDR3 protein: CASSQSLNQPQHF. In DNA form, the CDR3 reads TGCGCCAGCAGCCAGTCGTTAAATCAGCCCCAGCATTTT.

On this clone itself: A far larger clone is a single base away, which makes a read error likely. This chain connects TRBV30 to TRBJ2-2; the D gene could be TRBD1 or TRBD2 (6 bases each). Germline CDR1 reads GTSNPN; CDR2 reads SVGIG (reference sequence). The CDR3 length is 14 residues. The CDR3, as DNA: TGTGCCTGGGCGGGATGGGGGGCCGCCGGGAAGCTGTTTTTT. This gives the protein CAWAGWGAAGKLFF.

The rearrangement links TRBV7-2 to TRBJ1-5; D gene unclear. The CDR3 is made up of 16 amino acids. V lost 1 base and J lost 2, with 12 bases in between. Germline CDR1 is SGHTA and CDR2 is FQGNSA. The CDR3 region is CASSLEGTTGNQPQHF. The CDR3 DNA follows: TGTGCCAGCAGCTTAGAGGGCACCACGGGCAATCAGCCCCAGCATTTT.

The CDR3 nucleotides are TGTGCCAGCAGCGTAGTGGAGGCAACAGGGAATGGCTACACCTTC. Its translation: CASSVVEATGNGYTF. The genes are TRBV9 and TRBJ1-2, with D perhaps matching TRBD1 (6 bases). Deletions cut 0 bases from V and 6 bases from J, with 15 bases between. Germline-derived CDR1 and CDR2 are SGDLS and YYNGEE. The CDR3 length is 15 residues.

The rearrangement joins TRBV28 to TRBJ2-1; TRBD1 might be the D (6 bases). The V gene lost 6 bases and the J gene lost 4 bases, with 13 bases spanning the gap. The germline gives CDR1 MDHEN, CDR2 SYDVKM. The CDR3 totals 14 residues. DNA of the CDR3: TGTGCCAGCAGCCCTGGACAGAAGTACAATGAGCAGTTCTTC. This translates into CASSPGQKYNEQFF. Complete variable domain (other parts from reference TRBV28 and TRBJ2-1): DVKVTQSSRYLVKRTGEKVFLECVQDMDHENMFWYRQDPGLGLRLIYFSYDVKMKEKGDIPEGYSVSREKKERFSLILESASTNQTSMYLCASSPGQKYNEQFFGPGTRLTVL.

Concerning this clone: In the same sample, other DNA sequences code for this CDR3. The V and J genes are TRBV5-1 and TRBJ2-1; 8 bases line up with TRBD2. The CDR3 covers 15 residues. CDR1 and CDR2 (germline): SGHRS, YFSETQ. With 4 bases clipped from V and 3 bases from J, the junction kept 6 bases outside the gene matches. CDR3 sequence: CASSRGSGSYNEQFF. CDR3 coding DNA: TGCGCCAGCAGCAGGGGGAGCGGGAGCTACAATGAGCAGTTCTTC. The full variable domain, in which reference TRBV5-1 and TRBJ2-1 provide the parts outside the CDR3, is KAGVTQTPRYLIKTRGQQVTLSCSPISGHRSVSWYQQTPGQGLQFLFEYFSETQRNKGNFPGRFSGRQFSNSRSEMNVSTLELGDSALYLCASSRGSGSYNEQFFGPGTRLTVL.

V and J are TRBV10-1 and TRBJ1-5; tentatively, D is TRBD1 (6 bases). Trimming shortened V by 7 bases and J by 0 bases, and 19 bases separated the two germline ends. CDR3 length: 17 residues. Germline V gene data show CDR1 as WNHNN and CDR2 as SYGVQD (reference sequence). CDR3 loop: CASTLLQGPDSNQPQHF. The DNA for the CDR3 is TGCGCCAGCACCTTACTACAGGGCCCGGATAGCAATCAGCCCCAGCATTTT.

The genes are TRBV7-2 and TRBJ2-2; no firm D call. Trimming shortened V by 4 bases and J by 5 bases, and 11 bases separated the two germline ends. The CDR3 totals 14 residues. Looked up from germline, CDR1 is SGHTA and CDR2 is FQGNSA. This CDR3 reads CASSWGRGTGELFF. CDR3 DNA: TGTGCCAGCAGCTGGGGTAGAGGTACCGGGGAGCTGTTTTTT.

The chain links TRBV7-9 to TRBJ1-5; no definite D call. Germline CDR1 reads SEHNR; CDR2 reads FQNEAQ (reference sequence). The germline V and J ends were trimmed by 5 bases and 5 bases, with 13 bases remaining between them. This CDR3 is built from 14 residues. The CDR3 loop is CASSHRGTYQPQHF. The CDR3 nucleotides read TGTGCCAGCAGCCACCGGGGTACTTATCAGCCCCAGCATTTT.

V gene TRBV6-5 combines with J gene TRBJ2-2, with TRBD1 as a possible D gene (6 bases). The CDR3 extends over 14 amino acids. Germline values: CDR1 MNHEY, CDR2 SVGAGI. Trimming removed 2 bases from V and 5 bases from J, with 9 bases in between. The chain's CDR3 is CASSYLGQTGELFF. In nucleotides, the CDR3 is TGTGCCAGCAGTTACCTAGGACAGACCGGGGAGCTGTTTTTT.

This clone came up a few times. This rearrangement joins TRBV7-2 to TRBJ2-1, with a tentative D call TRBD1 (7 bases). Germline CDR1 and CDR2: SGHTA and FQGNSA. CDR3 length: 13 amino acids. The ends were cut back, 6 bases at V and 9 bases at J, with 15 bases in the middle. The CDR3 nucleotides read TGTGCCAGCAGAGATCAGGGGGGCGGTGAGCAGTTCTTC. As protein: CASRDQGGGEQFF.

V and J are TRBV5-4 and TRBJ1-2; D not resolved. This CDR3 region has 11 residues. Per the germline V gene, CDR1 is SGHNT and CDR2 is YYREEE (reference sequence). Trimming left V 2 bases short and J 7 bases short, with 6 bases between. In DNA, the CDR3 is TGTGCCAGCAGCTTCGGGTTTGGCTACACCTTC. Translation: CASSFGFGYTF.

The chain carries TRBV30 and TRBJ2-7; tentative D call: TRBD2 (6 bases). Trimming removed 2 bases from V and 4 bases from J, with 9 bases in between. CDR1 and CDR2 from the germline V gene are GTSNPN and SVGIG (reference sequence). The CDR3 totals 12 residues. The CDR3 DNA follows: TGTGCCTGGAGTAGTGGGAGGTACGAGCAGTACTTC. Encoded protein: CAWSSGRYEQYF.

This clone was counted once. The chain has TRBV28 and TRBJ2-5; TRBD1 agrees at 8 bases. V lost 4 bases, J lost 4 bases, and 14 bases stayed unmatched. The CDR3 has 17 amino acids. In germline, CDR1 is MDHEN, CDR2 SYDVKM. The CDR3: CASSYPSGTGLVETQYF. CDR3 DNA: TGTGCCAGCAGTTATCCATCCGGGACAGGACTCGTAGAGACCCAGTACTTC.

This sequence joins TRBV10-2 and TRBJ1-4; 8 nucleotides match TRBD1. CDR3 length: 13 residues. V trimming: 6 bases; J trimming: 7 bases; junction bases outside the gene matches: 4. Germline CDR1 reads WSHSY; CDR2 reads SAAADI. CDR3 coding DNA: TGCGCCAGCAGGGACAGGGAGGGTGAAAAACTGTTTTTT. Protein sequence: CASRDREGEKLFF.